Presented here are 25 T cell receptor beta chains from one specimen sequenced in a study of blood T cell repertoires in COVID-19. Assay used: immunoSEQ multiplex PCR; TCRdb lists only in-frame clones, some missing. The sample lists under 65,000 clones; more than 85% were seen once. The sequencing sample was made of peripheral blood. The origin of the receptors is a man aged 80 or over in a cohort sampled during active COVID-19.

J is TRBJ2-5 and V is TRBV24-1, with TRBD2 as a possible D gene (5 bases). The CDR3 spans 13 residues. Germline assignment: CDR1 KGHDR and CDR2 SFDVKD. V was pared by 9 bases and J by 2 bases, with 12 bases between. The CDR3 reads CATADGVQETQYF. The CDR3 DNA is TGTGCCACCGCCGACGGGGTACAAGAGACCCAGTACTTC.

The table lists this clone with a few counts. The J gene is TRBJ2-7, the V gene TRBV9; 12 bases are a match to TRBD2. The ends lost 0 bases at V and 0 bases at J; junction bases unmatched: 7. The germline V gene has CDR1 SGDLS and CDR2 YYNGEE. This CDR3 has 18 amino acids. The CDR3 sequence is CASSVGLAGALSSYEQYF. DNA for the CDR3: TGTGCCAGCAGCGTAGGACTAGCGGGGGCCCTAAGCTCCTACGAGCAGTACTTC.

The rearrangement joins TRBV5-4 to TRBJ1-3, with 10 bases aligning to TRBD1. The CDR3 covers 15 residues. V lost 4 bases and J lost 2; bases outside the gene matches: 3. From germline, CDR1 is SGHNT and CDR2 YYREEE (reference sequence). The CDR3 here is CASSTGQGPGNTIYF. The CDR3 DNA follows: TGTGCCAGCAGCACGGGACAGGGGCCTGGAAACACCATATATTTT.

This chain joins TRBV24-1 and TRBJ2-3; TRBD1 matches 7 bases. The CDR3 extends over 13 amino acids. The germline V gene encodes CDR1 KGHDR and CDR2 SFDVKD. Trimming cost V 9 bases and J 6 bases; bases outside gene matches: 8. CDR3 nucleotide sequence: TGTGCCACCGGTCCGACAGGGTCGGATACGCAGTATTTT. This codes for CATGPTGSDTQYF.

The chain uses TRBV30 and TRBJ2-4; tentative D call: TRBD1 (6 bases). The CDR3 has 14 amino acids. Trimming left V 0 bases short and J 6 bases short, with 12 bases between. Germline CDR1 reads GTSNPN; CDR2 reads SVGIG (reference sequence). Here the CDR3 reads CAWSVDQGRNIQYF. In DNA form, the CDR3 reads TGTGCCTGGAGTGTCGATCAGGGGAGAAACATTCAGTACTTC. The full variable domain, in which reference TRBV30 and TRBJ2-4 provide the parts outside the CDR3, is SQTIHQWPATLVQPVGSPLSLECTVEGTSNPNLYWYRQAAGRGLQLLFYSVGIGQISSEVPQNLSASRPQDRQFILSSKKLLLSDSGFYLCAWSVDQGRNIQYFGAGTRLSVL.

V is TRBV14 and J is TRBJ1-1; the D gene is possibly TRBD1 (6 bases). This CDR3 has 14 amino acids. V was trimmed by 0 bases and J by 5 bases, leaving 10 bases between them. In germline, CDR1 is SGHDN, CDR2 FVKESK. CDR3: CASSQEARGTEAFF. The CDR3 region has the DNA TGTGCCAGCAGCCAAGAGGCCAGGGGTACTGAAGCTTTCTTT.

This clone was detected once. This rearrangement joins TRBV19 to TRBJ1-3, with TRBD1 identical over 7 bases. The CDR3 extends over 17 amino acids. The V gene end was trimmed by 5 bases and the J gene end by 0 bases; junction bases not matched to a gene: 10. Germline V gives CDR1 LNHDA, CDR2 SQIVND (reference sequence). The CDR3 DNA sequence: TGTGCCAGTAGTCGAGGGCTGGGACAGCTCTCTGGAAACACCATATATTTT. Encoded protein: CASSRGLGQLSGNTIYF.

J is TRBJ1-1 and V is TRBV7-8; weak D call: TRBD1 (6 bases). The CDR3 sequence is 13 residues long. Trimming stripped 2 bases from V and 5 bases from J, with 9 bases between. Germline CDR1 SGHVS, CDR2 FQNEAQ. The CDR3 nucleotides read TGTGCCAGCAGCTTATTAGGGGGAACTGAAGCTTTCTTT. Its protein product is CASSLLGGTEAFF.

This clone appeared once. V and J are TRBV18 and TRBJ1-2; 12 bases map to TRBD1. This CDR3 has 17 amino acids. Germline lookup yields CDR1 KGHSH and CDR2 LQKENI. V lost 1 base to trimming and J lost 5 bases; unmatched junction nucleotides: 8. The CDR3 nucleotides read TGTGCCAGCTCACCACTGGGACAGGGGGCGATAGAATATGGCTACACCTTC. Translation gives CASSPLGQGAIEYGYTF.

The rearrangement joins TRBV7-3 to TRBJ2-2; 10 nucleotides line up with TRBD2. V shed 2 bases and J 5 bases; nucleotides not matched to a gene: 5. The germline V gene encodes CDR1 SGHTA and CDR2 FQGTGA. The CDR3 covers 16 residues. The CDR3 coding sequence is TGTGCCAGCAGCTTAGTCCTAGCGGGAGTAACCGGGGAGCTGTTTTTT. Translation: CASSLVLAGVTGELFF.

The gene calls are TRBV27 and TRBJ1-2; 8 bases line up with TRBD1. The ends lost 5 bases at V and 0 bases at J; junction bases unmatched: 5. The CDR3 has 15 amino acids. Germline V gives CDR1 MNHEY, CDR2 SMNVEV (reference sequence). CDR3 nucleotides: TGTGCCAGCAGTATACAGGGGGGAGCTAACTATGGCTACACCTTC. This translates into CASSIQGGANYGYTF.

The chain links TRBV19 to TRBJ2-1, with TRBD1 matching over 9 bases. This CDR3 is built from 15 residues. With V trimmed by 5 bases and J by 10 bases, 12 bases remained unmatched. Germline CDR1 and CDR2: LNHDA and SQIVND (reference sequence). DNA of the CDR3: TGTGCCAGTAGTCAACCGGGACAGGGTATGGTCGAGCAGTTCTTC. It yields the protein CASSQPGQGMVEQFF.

This sequence joins TRBV12-3 or TRBV12-4 and TRBJ1-4; D gene unclear. V dropped 6 bases and J dropped 2 bases, with 4 bases sitting between them. The CDR3 totals 12 residues. For the CDR3, the DNA is TGTGCCAGCAGAGCGACTAATGAAAAACTGTTTTTT. Translated: CASRATNEKLFF.

J is TRBJ2-5 and V is TRBV5-1, with TRBD1 matching over 9 bases. This CDR3 is 15 amino acids long. Germline V gives CDR1 SGHRS, CDR2 YFSETQ. The V segment lost 1 base and the J segment 5 bases; nucleotides outside the gene matches: 6. The chain's CDR3 is CASSLSTGGRETQYF. CDR3 nucleotides: TGCGCCAGCAGCTTGTCCACAGGGGGCAGGGAGACCCAGTACTTC. The variable domain in full, with the rest retrieved from reference TRBV5-1 and TRBJ2-5, is KAGVTQTPRYLIKTRGQQVTLSCSPISGHRSVSWYQQTPGQGLQFLFEYFSETQRNKGNFPGRFSGRQFSNSRSEMNVSTLELGDSALYLCASSLSTGGRETQYFGPGTRLLVL.

The chain recombines TRBV2 with TRBJ1-1, with a tentative D call TRBD1 (6 bases). CDR3 length: 13 residues. CDR1 is SNHLY and CDR2 is FYNNEI in the germline V gene. The V end lost 6 bases, the J end lost 7 bases, and 15 bases lay between the germline ends. The CDR3 nucleotides read TGTGCCAGCAGGCAGGGGCGGGGGGGTGAAGCTTTCTTT. This encodes CASRQGRGGEAFF.

The V and J genes are TRBV18 and TRBJ1-1, with D uncertain. With 1 base removed from V and 4 bases from J, the gap between germline ends came to 10 bases. This CDR3 has 14 residues. Germline V CDR1 and CDR2: KGHSH, LQKENI. The CDR3 spells CASSPQIGGTEAFF. The DNA of the CDR3 is TGTGCCAGCTCACCACAAATCGGCGGCACTGAAGCTTTCTTT.

V is TRBV7-9 and J is TRBJ2-2, with TRBD1 as a possible D gene (6 bases). Germline lookup yields CDR1 SEHNR and CDR2 FQNEAQ (reference sequence). The CDR3 covers 16 residues. V lost 7 bases, J lost 1 base, and 16 bases lay in between. CDR3 nucleotides: TGTGCCAGCAACTCCCGGCCGGGACAGAACACCGGGGAGCTGTTTTTT. This encodes CASNSRPGQNTGELFF.

The chain carries TRBV5-1 and TRBJ1-2; 7 nucleotides agree with TRBD1. The germline gives CDR1 SGHRS, CDR2 YFSETQ. This CDR3 has 14 residues. J lost 6 bases, V lost 4 bases, and 9 bases had no gene match. As DNA, the CDR3 is TGCGCCAGCAGCCCTGTTAAGGGGGCAGATGGCTACACCTTC. It codes for CASSPVKGADGYTF.

The rearrangement uses TRBV5-1 and TRBJ1-1, with D possibly TRBD1 on 6 matching bases. The V gene lost 0 bases and the J gene lost 5 bases, with 11 bases spanning the gap. From germline, CDR1 is SGHRS and CDR2 YFSETQ. The CDR3 sequence is 14 residues long. The CDR3 DNA reads TGCGCCAGCAGCTTGGTACAGGGTGGAACTGAAGCTTTCTTT. Translated, it gives CASSLVQGGTEAFF.

The chain uses TRBV30 and TRBJ2-6; 7 nucleotides align to TRBD2. CDR3 length: 18 residues. V shed 1 base, J shed 0 bases, and the junction held 9 bases outside the gene matches. From germline, CDR1 is GTSNPN and CDR2 SVGIG (reference sequence). CDR3 DNA sequence: TGTGCCTGGAGTGCCTTTGGACTAGAGGGCTCTGGGGCCAACGTCCTGACTTTC. This translates into CAWSAFGLEGSGANVLTF.

The V call is TRBV3-1 (or the pseudogene TRBV3-2), the J call TRBJ2-3; maybe TRBD2 (6 bases). The CDR3 has 19 amino acids. The germline gives CDR1 LGHDT, CDR2 YNNKEL (reference sequence). Trimming removed 0 bases from V and 3 bases from J, with 22 bases in between. The CDR3, as DNA: TGTGCCAGCAGCCAAGAGGGGGGACGGGGCCCGTCCGTGACAGATACGCAGTATTTT. Its protein product is CASSQEGGRGPSVTDTQYF.

Here the CDR3 reads CASSQAGTKGGKNIQYF. CDR3 coding DNA: TGTGCCAGCAGCCAAGCCGGGACAAAAGGAGGCAAAAACATTCAGTACTTC. V usage is TRBV4-2 and J usage is TRBJ2-4, with TRBD1 as a possible D gene (6 bases). Germline CDR1 reads LGHNA; CDR2 reads YNFKEQ. The CDR3 is 17 residues long. The V gene lost 1 base and the J gene lost 3 bases, with 16 bases spanning the gap.

The chain is built from TRBV4-3 and TRBJ1-5; D call uncertain. V lost 0 bases and J 4 bases, leaving 10 bases between the germline ends. The CDR3 has 15 residues. Germline values: CDR1 LGHNA, CDR2 YSLEER. CDR3 in amino acids: CASSQDMGRNQPQHF. In DNA form, the CDR3 reads TGCGCCAGCAGCCAAGATATGGGGAGAAATCAGCCCCAGCATTTT.

In DNA, the CDR3 is TGCGCCACCGGACTAGCGGGTAGATCCACAGATACGCAGTATTTT. It encodes CATGLAGRSTDTQYF. The rearrangement joins TRBV5-1 to TRBJ2-3; 11 bases agree with TRBD2. The germline V gene has CDR1 SGHRS and CDR2 YFSETQ. CDR3 size: 15 residues. The V and J ends lost 9 bases and 2 bases, in that order; junction bases with no gene match: 8.

This chain uses TRBV18 with TRBJ1-5; 9 bases match TRBD1. J was trimmed by 6 bases and V by 6 bases; bases with no gene match: 9. Germline V gene sequence: CDR1 KGHSH, CDR2 LQKENI. The CDR3 is 15 residues long. Here the CDR3 reads CASSQGTGYGQPQHF. The CDR3 region has the DNA TGTGCCAGCTCGCAAGGGACAGGGTATGGTCAGCCCCAGCATTTT.